Below, 25 T cell receptor beta chains from the same sample are listed, as sequenced in a study of cytomegalovirus exposure and HLA in healthy donors. The primer mix had 60 Vbeta and 13 Jbeta primers. Clones were read by immunoSEQ multiplex PCR, and TCRdb kept only the in-frame ones, dropping some. The sample table includes 40,000 to 50,000 clones. The sample consisted of PBMCs. These TCRs come from a woman aged 40 to 50 in good health and CMV-seronegative.

V is TRBV19 and J is TRBJ1-1; no clear D. The CDR3 is 15 residues long. The V gene's germline CDR1 is LNHDA and CDR2 SQIVND (reference sequence). Trimming pared 5 bases from V and 3 bases from J, leaving 16 bases between. This CDR3 is CASSGEADVDTEAFF. DNA for the CDR3: TGTGCCAGTAGTGGAGAGGCGGATGTTGACACTGAAGCTTTCTTT.

J is TRBJ2-1 and V is TRBV9; 13 bases line up with TRBD2. V lost 1 base, J lost 5 bases, and 6 bases stayed unmatched. Germline values: CDR1 SGDLS, CDR2 YYNGEE. The CDR3 has 17 residues. The CDR3 reads CASSVSPGLAGHNEQFF. CDR3 nucleotides: TGTGCCAGCAGCGTATCCCCGGGACTAGCGGGACACAATGAGCAGTTCTTC.

CDR3: CASSHADTQYF. The CDR3 DNA reads as TGTGCCAGCAGTCATGCAGATACGCAGTATTTT. This chain links TRBV6-6 with TRBJ2-3; no clear D gene. This CDR3 contains 11 residues. V lost 5 bases and J 4 bases, leaving 4 bases between the germline ends. Germline V gives CDR1 MNHNY, CDR2 SVGAGI (reference sequence).

The rearrangement links TRBV4-1 to TRBJ1-5; 10 positions agree with TRBD1. This CDR3 comprises 17 residues. After removal of 0 bases from V and 4 bases from J, the junction contained 6 bases not matched to a gene. Germline CDR1 and CDR2: MGHRA and YSYEKL. Written as DNA, the CDR3 is TGCGCCAGCAGCCAAGAGTGGACAGGGGGTTGGAATCAGCCCCAGCATTTT. The encoded protein is CASSQEWTGGWNQPQHF.

The chain carries TRBV5-5 and TRBJ2-7; 11 bases agree with TRBD1. V was clipped by 4 bases and J by 2 bases; unmatched bases: 8. The CDR3 extends over 16 amino acids. Germline CDR1 reads SGHKS; CDR2 reads YYEKEE (reference sequence). CDR3 region: CASSARTGGIAYEQYF. In DNA, the CDR3 is TGTGCCAGCAGCGCAAGGACAGGGGGCATCGCCTACGAGCAGTACTTC.

The chain has TRBV5-1 and TRBJ2-1; TRBD2 might be the D (5 bases). The CDR3 sequence is 16 residues long. Per germline, CDR1 SGHRS and CDR2 YFSETQ. The V gene lost 0 bases and the J gene lost 6 bases, with 16 bases spanning the gap. The CDR3 bases are TGCGCCAGCAGCTTGGTTTACGAGGGTTATTTCAATGAGCAGTTCTTC. It yields the protein CASSLVYEGYFNEQFF.

This chain connects TRBV29-1 to TRBJ1-4, with 10 bases fitting TRBD1. The CDR3 covers 14 residues. Unmatched junction bases numbered 3, after V lost 6 bases and J lost 2 bases. Germline V CDR1 and CDR2: SQVTM, ANQGSEA. The CDR3 loop reads CSVGDRGTNEKLFF. CDR3 coding DNA: TGCAGCGTCGGGGACAGGGGCACTAATGAAAAACTGTTTTTT. Variable domain in full (rest from reference TRBV29-1 and TRBJ1-4): SAVISQKPSRDICQRGTSLTIQCQVDSQVTMMFWYRQQPGQSLTLIATANQGSEATYESGFVIDKFPISRPNLTFSTLTVSNMSPEDSSIYLCSVGDRGTNEKLFFGSGTQLSVL.

The chain recombines TRBV6-1 with TRBJ1-1; TRBD1 might be the D (5 bases). The germline gives CDR1 MNHNS, CDR2 SASEGT. The CDR3 runs 13 residues. V gave up 6 bases and J gave up 6 bases, with 14 bases separating them. The CDR3 sequence is CASRVGGFAEAFF. The CDR3 DNA sequence: TGTGCCAGCAGAGTGGGGGGGTTCGCTGAAGCTTTCTTT.

V is TRBV7-3 and J is TRBJ2-2; 7 bases map to TRBD2. CDR3 length: 13 residues. Per germline, CDR1 SGHTA and CDR2 FQGTGA. The junction had 3 bases not matched to a gene; V was cut back by 5 bases and J by 6 bases. The CDR3 loop reads CASSITSAGELFF. The CDR3, as DNA: TGTGCCAGCAGCATCACTAGCGCCGGGGAGCTGTTTTTT.

The J gene is TRBJ2-3, the V gene TRBV4-1; 8 bases are a match to TRBD2. The V gene's germline CDR1 is MGHRA and CDR2 YSYEKL. Unmatched junction bases numbered 3, after V lost 1 base and J lost 3 bases. The CDR3 loop spans 15 amino acids. CDR3 coding DNA: TGCGCCAGCAGCCAAGCAGCTAGCGGGACAGATACGCAGTATTTT. Residues: CASSQAASGTDTQYF.

J is TRBJ2-7 and V is TRBV30; D perhaps matches TRBD1 (7 bases). Germline CDR1 and CDR2: GTSNPN and SVGIG (reference sequence). V was cut by 8 bases and J by 5 bases, with 16 bases left in between. The CDR3 runs 12 residues. CDR3 DNA: TGTGCCCTCGGCAGGGGGGATAACGAGCAGTACTTC. It translates to CALGRGDNEQYF.

This sequence joins TRBV18 and TRBJ2-5; 7 bases align to TRBD1. J was trimmed by 4 bases and V by 5 bases; bases with no gene match: 16. The CDR3 extends over 17 amino acids. Germline CDR1 KGHSH, CDR2 LQKENI. Here the CDR3 DNA reads TGTGCCAGCTCAGCTATCTTTACAGGGGACCCCGCAGAGACCCAGTACTTC. It codes for CASSAIFTGDPAETQYF.

This chain joins TRBV4-2 and TRBJ1-1; tentatively, D is TRBD1 (6 bases). The germline V gene has CDR1 LGHNA and CDR2 YNFKEQ. The V gene lost 0 bases and the J gene lost 1 base, with 12 bases spanning the gap. The CDR3 has 16 amino acids. This CDR3 reads CASSQDGGRRNTEAFF. The CDR3 bases are TGTGCCAGCAGCCAAGATGGGGGCAGGAGGAACACTGAAGCTTTCTTT.

V usage is TRBV28 and J usage is TRBJ2-3; 10 nucleotides agree with TRBD2. This CDR3 has 15 amino acids. Unmatched junction bases numbered 0, after V lost 2 bases and J lost 1 base. CDR1 MDHEN and CDR2 SYDVKM come from the germline V gene. Here the CDR3 reads CASSLGTSGTDTQYF. The CDR3 DNA reads TGTGCCAGCAGTTTAGGGACTAGCGGCACAGATACGCAGTATTTT.

The genes are TRBV7-2 and TRBJ2-7; 9 bases fit TRBD2. This CDR3 region has 13 residues. Germline CDR1 and CDR2: SGHTA and FQGNSA. V lost 6 bases to trimming and J lost 3 bases; unmatched junction nucleotides: 3. The DNA for the CDR3 is TGTGCCAGCAGGGGGACTAGCTACTACGAGCAGTACTTC. Its translation: CASRGTSYYEQYF.

The CDR3 nucleotides read TGTGCCAGCAGTGATCCCTACGAGCAGTACTTC. It specifies CASSDPYEQYF. This chain links TRBV6-5 with TRBJ2-5; unclear D gene. TRBJ2-7 matches the DNA end more closely, so the J call is doubtful. The CDR3 is made up of 11 amino acids. Germline V gene lookup returns CDR1 MNHEY and CDR2 SVGAGI.

The V call is TRBV5-4, the J call TRBJ1-4; the match to TRBD1 covers 7 bases. V trimming: 4 bases; J trimming: 7 bases; junction bases outside the gene matches: 10. The CDR3 runs to 15 residues. Germline V lookup: CDR1 SGHNT, CDR2 YYREEE (reference sequence). The CDR3 bases are TGTGCCAGCAGCCATCAGGGGGAGAGAAGTGAAAAACTGTTTTTT. The encoded protein is CASSHQGERSEKLFF.

In nucleotides, the CDR3 is TGTGCCAGCAGTCATGAGGCGACCACTGAAGCTTTCTTT. Translated: CASSHEATTEAFF. V usage is TRBV28 and J usage is TRBJ1-1, with D hard to call. With 5 bases removed from V and 4 bases from J, the gap between germline ends came to 11 bases. The V gene's germline CDR1 is MDHEN and CDR2 SYDVKM. The length of the CDR3 is 13 residues.

The chain is built from TRBV6-5 and TRBJ2-1, with TRBD2 as a possible D gene (6 bases). The CDR3 loop spans 14 amino acids. CDR1 MNHEY and CDR2 SVGAGI come from the germline V gene. V lost 6 bases, J lost 3 bases, and 12 bases lay in between. The CDR3 loop reads CASRPGTHYNEQFF. The CDR3 DNA reads TGTGCCAGCAGACCCGGGACTCACTACAATGAGCAGTTCTTC.

The chain uses TRBV28 and TRBJ1-5, with TRBD1 identical over 9 bases. Unmatched junction bases numbered 8, after V lost 11 bases and J lost 6 bases. CDR3 length: 13 amino acids. Germline V lookup: CDR1 MDHEN, CDR2 SYDVKM. The CDR3 spells CAAKGQGGQPQHF. The CDR3, as DNA: TGTGCCGCCAAGGGACAGGGTGGTCAGCCCCAGCATTTT.

With respect to this clone: Relative to the germline gene, one junction end is altered; a read error may explain this. The chain links TRBV12-5 to TRBJ1-1; D is ambiguous. The CDR3 has 13 amino acids. CDR1 is LGHNT, CDR2 FRNRAP, per germline. Written as DNA, the CDR3 is TGTGCTAGTGCCTATACAGTATACACTGAAGATTTCTTT. Its translation: CASAYTVYTEDFF.

This chain uses TRBV5-1 with TRBJ1-2; D is ambiguous. In germline, CDR1 is SGHRS, CDR2 YFSETQ. This CDR3 region has 14 residues. Trimming pared 4 bases from V and 1 base from J, leaving 11 bases between. The CDR3 region has the DNA TGCGCCAGCAGCCTCCTAGACGGTAACTATGGCTACACCTTC. This gives the protein CASSLLDGNYGYTF.

The chain carries TRBV19 and TRBJ2-1; D possibly corresponds to TRBD2 (6 bases). Germline V lookup: CDR1 LNHDA, CDR2 SQIVND (reference sequence). This CDR3 is 13 amino acids long. Deletions cut 7 bases from V and 4 bases from J, with 11 bases between. The CDR3 DNA reads as TGTGCCAGTATCGGACGGGAGTACAATGAGCAGTTCTTC. It encodes CASIGREYNEQFF. Full variable domain (missing parts from reference TRBV19 and TRBJ2-1): DGGITQSPKYLFRKEGQNVTLSCEQNLNHDAMYWYRQDPGQGLRLIYYSQIVNDFQKGDIAEGYSVSREKKESFPLTVTSAQKNPTAFYLCASIGREYNEQFFGPGTRLTVL.

This chain joins TRBV5-4 and TRBJ1-1, with D hard to call. The V gene lost 3 bases and the J gene lost 1 base, with 19 bases spanning the gap. The germline CDR1 and CDR2 sequences are SGHNT and YYREEE (reference sequence). The CDR3 is 17 residues long. The CDR3 DNA is TGTGCCAGCAGCTCCCCCGGTGGAGGCCGGGCGAACACTGAAGCTTTCTTT. Amino acids: CASSSPGGGRANTEAFF.

V and J are TRBV13 and TRBJ2-7; D is perhaps TRBD2 (7 bases). The CDR3 contains 13 residues. CDR1 is PRHDT, CDR2 FYEKMQ, per germline (reference sequence). Trimming shortened V by 6 bases and J by 2 bases, and 11 bases separated the two germline ends. The CDR3: CASRGRGTYEQYF. The CDR3 bases are TGTGCCAGCAGAGGGAGGGGGACCTACGAGCAGTACTTC. Variable domain in full (rest from reference TRBV13 and TRBJ2-7): AAGVIQSPRHLIKEKRETATLKCYPIPRHDTVYWYQQGPGQDPQFLISFYEKMQSDKGSIPDRFSAQQFSDYHSELNMSSLELGDSALYFCASRGRGTYEQYFGPGTRLTVT.